This T cell receptor (beta chain) was recorded in a study of Ad26.COV2.S vaccination and SARS-CoV-2 variants. Background on the study: Doses of Ad26.COV2.S were injected into muscle once or twice, 56 days apart.

The treatment was: roughly 20 received Ad26.COV2.S at low or high dose, single or two shots; several received placebo; per-sample allocation not given. Specimen acquisition occurred on day 63 following the initial vaccine or placebo injection. An Ad26 vector expressing Wuhan-strain SARS-CoV-2 spike served as the vaccine. Germline-derived CDR1 and CDR2 are LNHDA and SQIVND (reference sequence). The CDR3 length is 17 residues. Between the trimmed V and J ends, which lost 6 bases and 0 bases, there was a span of 15 bases. Study-level points and caveats: Individuals receiving vaccine had higher spike-specific TCR breadth than placebo recipients did. An underestimation of total T cell responses may have resulted from the TCR breadth and depth analyses.

In regard to this clone: Its specificity is not known.

The assay was immunoSEQ multiplex PCR, and TCRdb's table has in-frame clones only and misses some. The sample shows approximately 300,000 clones, around 83% of them seen only once. The material was peripheral blood, obtained in a trial of Ad26.COV2.S vaccine versus placebo. The chain combines TRBV19 with TRBJ1-6, with a possible D match to TRBD1 (6 bases). The TCR originated in a person between 18 and 59 years old who received the Ad26.COV2.S COVID-19 vaccine or a placebo. For the CDR3, the DNA is TGTGCCAGTAGACTCAGTGACAGGAGCTCCTATAATTCACCCCTCCACTTT. This encodes CASRLSDRSSYNSPLHF.